The TCR beta chain described here comes from a study of blood T cells in healthy people across ages. Notes on the study in general: The fall in TCR beta diversity per million T cells was roughly linear with age.

About this clonotype: No antigen is known for it.

Combining a sample-barcoded 5' primer with a J-beta primer mix, a second PCR ran for about 7 to 12 cycles. TCRdb fed the 5' RACE reads into MiXCR, producing one record per CDR3 protein. Among some 1.8 million distinct CDR3 sequences listed, 39% were seen once. CDR3 length: 16 amino acids. Germline lookup yields CDR1 SQVTM and CDR2 ANQGSEA. Trimming pared 5 bases from V and 7 bases from J, leaving 26 bases between. This TCR came from a human donor in good health. This chain joins TRBV29-1 and TRBJ1-2; D is unclear. The sequenced sample was blood. CDR3 region: CSVSGSNRGDVGGYTF. In DNA form, the CDR3 reads TGCAGCGTTTCTGGGTCGAACCGGGGAGACGTGGGTGGCTACACCTTC. Together with reference TRBV29-1 and TRBJ1-2, the CDR3 gives the full variable domain: SAVISQKPSRDICQRGTSLTIQCQVDSQVTMMFWYRQQPGQSLTLIATANQGSEATYESGFVIDKFPISRPNLTFSTLTVSNMSPEDSSIYLCSVSGSNRGDVGGYTFGSGTRLTVV.